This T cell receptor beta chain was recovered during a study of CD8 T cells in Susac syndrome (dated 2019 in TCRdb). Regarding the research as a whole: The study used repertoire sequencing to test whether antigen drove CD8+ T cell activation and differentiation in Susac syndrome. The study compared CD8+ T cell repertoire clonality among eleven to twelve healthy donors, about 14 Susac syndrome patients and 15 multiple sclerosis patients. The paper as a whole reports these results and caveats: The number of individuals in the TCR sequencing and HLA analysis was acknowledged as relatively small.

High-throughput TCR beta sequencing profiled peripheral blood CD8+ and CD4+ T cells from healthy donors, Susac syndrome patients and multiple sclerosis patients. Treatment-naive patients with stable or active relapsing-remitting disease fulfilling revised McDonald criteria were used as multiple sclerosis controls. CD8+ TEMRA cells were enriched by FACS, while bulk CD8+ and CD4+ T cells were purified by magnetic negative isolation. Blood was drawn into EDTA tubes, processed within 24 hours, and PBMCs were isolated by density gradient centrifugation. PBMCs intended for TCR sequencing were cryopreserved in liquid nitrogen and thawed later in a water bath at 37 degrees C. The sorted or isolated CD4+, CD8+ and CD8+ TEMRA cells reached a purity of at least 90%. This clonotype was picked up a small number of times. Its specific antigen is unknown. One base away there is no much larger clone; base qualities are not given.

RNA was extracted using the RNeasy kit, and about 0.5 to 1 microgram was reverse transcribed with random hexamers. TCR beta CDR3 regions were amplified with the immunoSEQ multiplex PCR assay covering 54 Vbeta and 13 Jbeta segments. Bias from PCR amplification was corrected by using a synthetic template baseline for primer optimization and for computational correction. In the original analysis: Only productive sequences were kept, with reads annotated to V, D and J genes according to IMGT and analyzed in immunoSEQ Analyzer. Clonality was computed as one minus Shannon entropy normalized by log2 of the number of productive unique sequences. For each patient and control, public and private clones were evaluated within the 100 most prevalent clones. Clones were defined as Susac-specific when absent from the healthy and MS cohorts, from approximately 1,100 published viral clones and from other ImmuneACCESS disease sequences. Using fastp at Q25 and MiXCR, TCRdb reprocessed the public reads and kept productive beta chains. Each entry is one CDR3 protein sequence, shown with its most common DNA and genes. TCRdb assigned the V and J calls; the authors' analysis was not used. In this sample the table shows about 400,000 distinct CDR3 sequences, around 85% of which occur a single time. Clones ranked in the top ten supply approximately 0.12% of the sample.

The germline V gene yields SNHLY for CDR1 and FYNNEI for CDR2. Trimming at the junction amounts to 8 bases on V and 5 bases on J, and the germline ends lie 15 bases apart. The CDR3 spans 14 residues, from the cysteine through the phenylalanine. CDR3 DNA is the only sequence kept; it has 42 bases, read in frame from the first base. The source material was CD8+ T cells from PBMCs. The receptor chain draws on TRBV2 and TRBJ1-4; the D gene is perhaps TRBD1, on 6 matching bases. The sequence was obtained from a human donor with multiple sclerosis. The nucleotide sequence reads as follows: TGTGCCAGCGGCTCGGGACACCAGAATGAAAAACTGTTTTTT. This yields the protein CASGSGHQNEKLFF.